This TCR beta chain was found in a study of T-cell reconstitution after alpha-beta-depleted transplantation in children. The CDR3 sequence is 14 residues long. The germline V gene has CDR1 SEHNR and CDR2 FQNEAQ (reference sequence). Trimming shortened V by 3 bases and J by 3 bases, and 11 bases separated the two germline ends. This clonotype was counted at least ten times. The authors prepared the TCRbeta library with unique molecular identifiers. MiXCR, applied by TCRdb to the PCR reads, yields one record per CDR3 protein. The repertoire includes 300,000 to 400,000 distinct CDR3 sequences, 15% to 20% of them detected once, and roughly two fifths sits in the top ten.

J is TRBJ2-5 and V is TRBV7-9; D may be TRBD1 (5 bases). The sample in question was PBMCs, mostly from graft donor cells, obtained 360 days after TCRalphabeta/CD19-depleted stem cell transplant. The TCR was taken from a male patient aged 2 to 10 who had a stem cell transplant for acute lymphoblastic leukemia, so the T cells may come from the graft donor. The CDR3 region is CASSFLIGEETQYF. The DNA of the CDR3 is TGTGCCAGCAGCTTCCTGATAGGGGAAGAGACCCAGTACTTC.